Listed below are T cell receptor beta chains from one sample, sequenced in a study of beta chain features in type 1 diabetes. Assay used: immunoSEQ multiplex PCR; TCRdb lists only in-frame clones, some missing. The sample holds 200,000 to 250,000 clones, roughly 70% seen once. What was sequenced was naive CD4+ T cells from blood. Receptors originate from a man aged 25-40 years in good health. Each CDR3 is given with its conserved first and last residue. The D gene is left open where the match is weak.

j_call d_call v_call cdr3_aa
TRBJ2-3 NA TRBV10-3 CAISESLAESTDTQYF
TRBJ2-6 NA TRBV7-9 CASSLAFPKGTSGANVLTF
TRBJ2-7 NA TRBV6-5 CASSAGPYEQYF
TRBJ1-2 NA TRBV4-3 CASSQDESLQLGYTF
TRBJ2-7 NA TRBV30 CAWSLVGYEQYF
TRBJ2-2 TRBD2 TRBV7-2 CASSSSGRGTGELFF
TRBJ2-5 NA TRBV5-6 CASSAQGETQYF
TRBJ1-1 NA TRBV29-1 CSVEKRLNTEAFF
TRBJ2-1 TRBD1 TRBV14 CASSPGTGWDNEQFF
TRBJ2-5 NA TRBV30 CAWSRLETQYF
TRBJ2-1 NA TRBV5-1 CASSLAGSKGNEQFF
TRBJ2-7 NA TRBV2 CASSEVYEQYF
TRBJ1-6 NA TRBV18 CASSPYNSPLHF
TRBJ2-7 NA TRBV5-1 CASSLNYEQYF
TRBJ1-1 NA TRBV29-1 CSVGHPNTEAFF
TRBJ2-7 TRBD2 TRBV29-1 CSAHTASGYEQYF
TRBJ2-5 NA TRBV7-2 CASSPRLTKETQYF
TRBJ1-1 NA TRBV29-1 CSVHGLRNTEAFF
TRBJ2-5 NA TRBV29-1 CSVNGRIRQETQYF
TRBJ2-3 NA TRBV11-2 CASSLRSGRERDTQYF
TRBJ2-3 NA TRBV10-3 CAIGGGVAQYF
TRBJ2-5 NA TRBV7-9 CASSFGRETQYF
TRBJ2-3 NA TRBV29-1 CSGVRGTDTQYF
TRBJ1-2 NA TRBV30 CAWTMGGRGYTF
TRBJ2-5 NA TRBV15 CATSRLVETQYF
TRBJ2-4 NA TRBV28 CAASVAKNIQYF
TRBJ2-3 TRBD2 TRBV30 CAWTPGLAGPSTDTQYF
TRBJ2-3 NA TRBV30 CAWNGQVLRDTQYF
TRBJ2-5 NA TRBV7-9 CASSPRDYQETQYF
TRBJ1-2 NA TRBV19 CATVQPTYGYTF
TRBJ1-5 NA TRBV5-6 CASSLGQSNQPQHF
TRBJ2-7 TRBD2 TRBV30 CAWSSGTSGGYEQYF
TRBJ2-3 NA TRBV29-1 CSVEERSRTDTQYF
TRBJ2-5 NA TRBV6-5 CASSYSIGQFKETQYF
TRBJ2-7 TRBD2 TRBV6-5 CASRPGLPPAEQYF
TRBJ2-5 NA TRBV29-1 CSVEVSGAGETQYF
TRBJ2-5 TRBD1 TRBV30 CAWSGAGGSMETQYF
TRBJ2-5 TRBD1 TRBV29-1 CSVEPLTGRGETQYF
TRBJ1-6 TRBD1 TRBV13 CASSLEGTGRSPLHF
TRBJ2-3 NA TRBV29-1 CSVEEGGRDTQYF
TRBJ2-7 NA TRBV29-1 CSGRDRGYEQYF
TRBJ1-6 TRBD1 TRBV27 CASSPLQGAQSSPLHF
TRBJ2-1 TRBD1 TRBV10-3 CAISSQDRQGNNEQFF
TRBJ2-7 NA TRBV10-3 CAIRGSEHSYEQYF
TRBJ1-6 NA TRBV5-1 CASSLTGGADNSPLHF
TRBJ2-5 NA TRBV30 CAWSETFQETQYF
TRBJ2-7 NA TRBV29-1 CSVKGRQTYEQYF
TRBJ2-5 NA TRBV18 CASSPPHGETQYF
TRBJ2-5 NA TRBV15 CATSTSGLSATQYF
TRBJ2-6 NA TRBV29-1 CSVAGYSGANVLTF
TRBJ1-1 NA TRBV20-1 CSAPRWGEAFF
TRBJ2-7 TRBD1 TRBV7-9 CASSPGQGTYEQYF
TRBJ1-2 TRBD1 TRBV4-3 CASSQEPLTGYYGYTF
TRBJ1-2 NA TRBV20-1 CSATENYGYTF
TRBJ2-2 TRBD1 TRBV2 CASKPGQGNTGELFF